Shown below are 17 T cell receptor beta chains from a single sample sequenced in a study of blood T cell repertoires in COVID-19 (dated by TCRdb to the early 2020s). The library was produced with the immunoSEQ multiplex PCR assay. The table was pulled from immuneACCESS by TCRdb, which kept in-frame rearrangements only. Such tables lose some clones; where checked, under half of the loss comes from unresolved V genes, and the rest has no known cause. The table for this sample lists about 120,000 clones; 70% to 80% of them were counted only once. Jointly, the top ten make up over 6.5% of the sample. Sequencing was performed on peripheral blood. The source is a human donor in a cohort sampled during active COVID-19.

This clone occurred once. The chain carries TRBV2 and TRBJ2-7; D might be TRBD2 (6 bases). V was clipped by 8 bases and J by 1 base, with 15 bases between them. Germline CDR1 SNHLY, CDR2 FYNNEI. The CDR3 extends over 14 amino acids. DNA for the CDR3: TGTGCCAGCCTTATAGGGAGGCAGTCCTACGAGCAGTACTTC. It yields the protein CASLIGRQSYEQYF.

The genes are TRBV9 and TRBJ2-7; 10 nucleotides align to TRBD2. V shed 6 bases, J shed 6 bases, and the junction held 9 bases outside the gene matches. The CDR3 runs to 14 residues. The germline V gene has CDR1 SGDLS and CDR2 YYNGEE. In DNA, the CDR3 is TGTGCCAGCAATAGCGGGGGGCAGGTAGGCGAGCAGTACTTC. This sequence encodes CASNSGGQVGEQYF.

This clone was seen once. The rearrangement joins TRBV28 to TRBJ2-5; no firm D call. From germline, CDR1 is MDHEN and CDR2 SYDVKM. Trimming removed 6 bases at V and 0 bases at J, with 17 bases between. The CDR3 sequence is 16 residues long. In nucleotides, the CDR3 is TGTGCCAGCAGCCCTGGGCAGAGAATGTACCAAGAGACCCAGTACTTC. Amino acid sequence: CASSPGQRMYQETQYF.

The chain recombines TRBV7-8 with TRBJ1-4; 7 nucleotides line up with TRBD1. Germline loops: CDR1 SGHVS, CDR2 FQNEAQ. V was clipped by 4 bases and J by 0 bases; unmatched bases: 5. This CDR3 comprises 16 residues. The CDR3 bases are TGTGCCAGCAGCTGGGACAGTAGGACAACTAATGAAAAACTGTTTTTT. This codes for CASSWDSRTTNEKLFF. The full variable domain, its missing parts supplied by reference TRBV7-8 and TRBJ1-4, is GAGVSQSPRYKVAKRGQDVALRCDPISGHVSLFWYQQALGQGPEFLTYFQNEAQLDKSGLPSDRFFAERPEGSVSTLKIQRTQQEDSAVYLCASSWDSRTTNEKLFFGSGTQLSVL.

Here the CDR3 reads CASSQGDEQYF. CDR3 DNA: TGCGCCAGCAGCCAAGGCGACGAGCAGTACTTC. The rearrangement joins TRBV4-1 to TRBJ2-7; D call uncertain. Germline values: CDR1 MGHRA, CDR2 YSYEKL. This CDR3 has 11 residues. V dropped 1 base and J dropped 5 bases, with 3 bases sitting between them.

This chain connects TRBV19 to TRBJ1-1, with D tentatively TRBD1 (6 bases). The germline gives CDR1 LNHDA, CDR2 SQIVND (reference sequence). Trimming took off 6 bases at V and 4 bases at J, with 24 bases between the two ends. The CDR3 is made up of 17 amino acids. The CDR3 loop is CASSSMRTMGGGTEAFF. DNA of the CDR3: TGTGCCAGTAGCTCGATGCGGACCATGGGAGGGGGCACTGAAGCTTTCTTT. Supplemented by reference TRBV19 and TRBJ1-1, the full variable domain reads DGGITQSPKYLFRKEGQNVTLSCEQNLNHDAMYWYRQDPGQGLRLIYYSQIVNDFQKGDIAEGYSVSREKKESFPLTVTSAQKNPTAFYLCASSSMRTMGGGTEAFFGQGTRLTVV.

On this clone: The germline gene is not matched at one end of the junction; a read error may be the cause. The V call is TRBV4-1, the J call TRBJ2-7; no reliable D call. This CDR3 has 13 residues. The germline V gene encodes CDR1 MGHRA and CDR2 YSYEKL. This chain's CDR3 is CASSQAIAYEQYF. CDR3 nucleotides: TGCGCCAGCAGTCAAGCTATCGCCTACGAGCAGTACTTC.

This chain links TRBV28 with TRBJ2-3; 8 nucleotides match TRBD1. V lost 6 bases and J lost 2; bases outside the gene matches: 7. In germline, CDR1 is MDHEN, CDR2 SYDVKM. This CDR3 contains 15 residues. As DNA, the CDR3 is TGTGCCAGCAGGATAAGACAGGGGCCCACAGATACGCAGTATTTT. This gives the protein CASRIRQGPTDTQYF.

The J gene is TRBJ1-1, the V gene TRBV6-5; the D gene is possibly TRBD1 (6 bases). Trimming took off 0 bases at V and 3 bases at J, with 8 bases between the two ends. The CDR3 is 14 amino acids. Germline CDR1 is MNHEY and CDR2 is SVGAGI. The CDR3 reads CASSYSAGDTEAFF. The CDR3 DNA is TGTGCCAGCAGTTACTCGGCAGGGGACACTGAAGCTTTCTTT.

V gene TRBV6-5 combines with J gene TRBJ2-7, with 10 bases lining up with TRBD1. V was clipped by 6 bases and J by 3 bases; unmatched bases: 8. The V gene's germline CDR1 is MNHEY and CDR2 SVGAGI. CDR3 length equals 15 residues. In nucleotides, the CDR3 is TGTGCCAGCAGCTTAACCGGACAGGGGGGCTACGAGCAGTACTTC. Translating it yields CASSLTGQGGYEQYF.

This chain's CDR3 is CASSVFLGAENEQYF. The CDR3 DNA follows: TGTGCCAGTAGTGTCTTTTTAGGGGCCGAAAACGAGCAGTACTTC. The V gene is TRBV19, the J gene TRBJ2-7; D is perhaps TRBD1 (5 bases). From germline, CDR1 is LNHDA and CDR2 SQIVND (reference sequence). Trimming left V 5 bases short and J 5 bases short, with 19 bases between. This CDR3 has 15 residues.

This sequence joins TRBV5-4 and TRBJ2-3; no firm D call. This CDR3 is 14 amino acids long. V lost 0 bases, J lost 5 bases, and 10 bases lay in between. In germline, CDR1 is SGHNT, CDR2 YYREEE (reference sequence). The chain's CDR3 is CASSLGRALDTQYF. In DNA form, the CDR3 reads TGTGCCAGCAGCTTGGGAAGAGCCTTAGATACGCAGTATTTT.

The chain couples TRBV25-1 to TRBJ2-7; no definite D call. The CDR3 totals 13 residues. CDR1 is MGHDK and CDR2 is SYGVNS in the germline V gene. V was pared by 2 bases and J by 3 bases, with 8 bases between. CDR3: CASSEGRHYEQYF. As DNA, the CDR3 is TGTGCCAGCAGTGAAGGCAGACACTACGAGCAGTACTTC.

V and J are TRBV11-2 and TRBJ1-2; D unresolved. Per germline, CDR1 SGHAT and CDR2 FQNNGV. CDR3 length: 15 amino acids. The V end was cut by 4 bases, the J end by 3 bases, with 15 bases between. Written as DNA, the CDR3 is TGTGCCAGCAGCTCCGCAGGTTCCCCCTACTATGGCTACACCTTC. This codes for CASSSAGSPYYGYTF. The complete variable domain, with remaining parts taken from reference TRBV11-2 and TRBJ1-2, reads EAGVAQSPRYKIIEKRQSVAFWCNPISGHATLYWYQQILGQGPKLLIQFQNNGVVDDSQLPKDRFSAERLKGVDSTLKIQPAKLEDSAVYLCASSSAGSPYYGYTFGSGTRLTVV.

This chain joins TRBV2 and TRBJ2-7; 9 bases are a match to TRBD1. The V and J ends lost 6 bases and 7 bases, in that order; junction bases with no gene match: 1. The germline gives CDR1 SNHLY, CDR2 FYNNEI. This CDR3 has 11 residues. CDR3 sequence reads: CASRTGGEQYF. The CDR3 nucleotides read TGTGCCAGCAGGACAGGGGGGGAGCAGTACTTC.

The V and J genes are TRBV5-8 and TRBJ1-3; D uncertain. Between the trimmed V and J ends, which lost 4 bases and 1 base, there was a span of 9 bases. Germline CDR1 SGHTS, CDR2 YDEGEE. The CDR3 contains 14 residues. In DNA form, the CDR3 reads TGTGCCAGCAGCCCGAGAGAATCTGGAAACACCATATATTTT. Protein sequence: CASSPRESGNTIYF.

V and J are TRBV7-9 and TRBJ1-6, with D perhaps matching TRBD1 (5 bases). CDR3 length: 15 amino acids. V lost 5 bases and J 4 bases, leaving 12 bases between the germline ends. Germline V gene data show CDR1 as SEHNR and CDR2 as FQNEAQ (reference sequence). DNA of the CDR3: TGTGCCAGCAGCATCGCGACAGAATATAATTCACCCCTCCACTTT. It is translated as CASSIATEYNSPLHF.